This record concerns one T cell receptor (beta chain) sequence. This sample was included in a study of T cell changes during pregnancy in multiple sclerosis. Assay: immunoSEQ multiplex PCR; the TCRdb copy retains only in-frame clones and omits some. The top ten hold about 12% of the sample, which has 30,000 to 35,000 clones, 75% to 95% seen once. V dropped 10 bases and J dropped 5; count of bases not matched to a gene: 7. The CDR3 contains 13 residues. CDR1 is LNHDA, CDR2 SQIVND, per germline (reference sequence). The rearrangement links TRBV19 to TRBJ1-3, with 8 bases lining up with TRBD1. The specimen comprised CD8+ T cells from peripheral blood mononuclear cells, sampled in the first trimester of pregnancy. The receptor was isolated from a female donor with multiple sclerosis, enrolled in a pregnancy study. The CDR3 loop reads CATYDRGRNTIYF. The CDR3 bases are TGTGCCACTTATGACAGGGGACGAAACACCATATATTTT.